These 26 T cell receptor beta chains were sequenced from one sample in a study of PD-1 blockade in classical Hodgkin lymphoma. Exposure to brentuximab vedotin varied, and each patient had relapsed following autologous stem cell transplantation. The repertoire was sequenced with immunoSEQ multiplex PCR; TCRdb's copy has only in-frame clones and lacks some. The top ten hold around 6.6% of the sample, which has 95,000 to 100,000 clones, about 89% seen once. The sample was peripheral blood mononuclear cells (PBMCs), taken before the second cycle of nivolumab. These receptors came from a human donor with classical Hodgkin lymphoma.

V is TRBV7-9 and J is TRBJ2-2; TRBD1 agrees at 7 bases. Germline values: CDR1 SEHNR, CDR2 FQNEAQ (reference sequence). This CDR3 region has 15 residues. The ends lost 4 bases at V and 6 bases at J; junction bases unmatched: 8. The CDR3 nucleotides are TGTGCCAGCAGCTATCCGGGACAGTTGGCCGGGGAGCTGTTTTTT. As protein: CASSYPGQLAGELFF.

The V and J genes are TRBV20-1 and TRBJ2-3; 7 bases line up with TRBD2. CDR3 length: 11 residues. The ends lost 6 bases at V and 6 bases at J; junction bases unmatched: 3. Germline CDR1 DFQATT, CDR2 SNEGSKA (reference sequence). CDR3 nucleotide sequence: TGCAGTGCGCCGACTAGCGATACGCAGTATTTT. Translated: CSAPTSDTQYF.

This clone came up once. V and J are TRBV28 and TRBJ2-2; TRBD1 might be the D (6 bases). This CDR3 is built from 13 residues. Germline lookup yields CDR1 MDHEN and CDR2 SYDVKM. V was clipped by 8 bases and J by 4 bases, with 11 bases between them. The CDR3 sequence is CASVQGGTGELFF. The CDR3 DNA is TGTGCCAGCGTACAGGGCGGCACCGGGGAGCTGTTTTTT.

The rearrangement joins TRBV11-2 to TRBJ2-7; the D gene could be TRBD1 or TRBD2 (5 bases each). The CDR3 loop spans 14 amino acids. In germline, CDR1 is SGHAT, CDR2 FQNNGV. V dropped 2 bases and J dropped 3 bases, with 11 bases sitting between them. The CDR3 is CASSLWDRIYEQYF. Written as DNA, the CDR3 is TGTGCCAGCAGCTTATGGGACCGCATCTACGAGCAGTACTTC.

The V gene is TRBV29-1, the J gene TRBJ2-1; the match to TRBD2 covers 10 bases. The CDR3 length is 14 residues. J was trimmed by 4 bases and V by 7 bases; bases with no gene match: 7. Per the germline V gene, CDR1 is SQVTM and CDR2 is ANQGSEA. The CDR3 sequence is CSETSGGAYNEQFF. In DNA, the CDR3 is TGCAGCGAAACCAGCGGGGGGGCGTACAATGAGCAGTTCTTC.

This clone was observed a single time. The chain uses TRBV7-9 and TRBJ1-5; D not resolved. The germline V gene has CDR1 SEHNR and CDR2 FQNEAQ (reference sequence). With 6 bases removed from V and 6 bases from J, the gap between germline ends came to 15 bases. The CDR3 is 14 residues long. In DNA, the CDR3 is TGTGCCAGCAGTTTTATTGGTAACAGTCAGCCCCAGCATTTT. Translated, it gives CASSFIGNSQPQHF.

This sequence joins TRBV6-5 and TRBJ2-7; TRBD2 is a possible D gene (6 bases). In germline, CDR1 is MNHEY, CDR2 SVGAGI. Trimming left V 5 bases short and J 6 bases short, with 11 bases between. The CDR3 is 12 amino acids. CDR3 DNA: TGTGCCAGCAGTACGACTAGTTCCGAGCAGTACTTC. Translating gives CASSTTSSEQYF.

This chain uses TRBV2 with TRBJ2-1; tentatively, D is TRBD2 (5 bases). V lost 2 bases and J lost 0, with 8 bases in between. Germline CDR1 and CDR2: SNHLY and FYNNEI. This CDR3 region has 15 residues. The CDR3 here is CASSEYRGSYNEQFF. CDR3 DNA: TGTGCCAGCAGTGAATACCGGGGCTCCTACAATGAGCAGTTCTTC.

The chain has TRBV2 and TRBJ2-7; possible D gene TRBD2, 6 bases. The germline V gene has CDR1 SNHLY and CDR2 FYNNEI. The CDR3 contains 10 residues. The V end lost 11 bases, the J end lost 5 bases, and 10 bases lay between the germline ends. The chain's CDR3 is CAGSGDEQYF. In nucleotides, the CDR3 is TGTGCCGGCTCGGGGGACGAGCAGTACTTC.

J is TRBJ1-3 and V is TRBV7-8; D is unclear. The CDR3 is 15 amino acids. The V and J ends lost 1 base and 3 bases respectively, with 10 bases between them. Per germline, CDR1 SGHVS and CDR2 FQNEAQ. The CDR3 protein is CASSLGFLYGNTIYF. CDR3 bases: TGTGCCAGCAGCTTAGGATTCCTTTATGGAAACACCATATATTTT.

This clone was seen more than once but under ten times. The J gene is TRBJ2-7, the V gene TRBV7-2; tentatively, D is TRBD2 (6 bases). V was cut by 5 bases and J by 2 bases, with 13 bases left in between. The germline V gene encodes CDR1 SGHTA and CDR2 FQGNSA. The CDR3 has 14 residues. The CDR3 region is CASSRGTATYEQYF. DNA for the CDR3: TGTGCCAGCAGCCGCGGGACGGCCACCTACGAGCAGTACTTC.

The rearrangement joins TRBV9 to TRBJ1-6; D is undetermined. The CDR3 consists of 14 residues. Germline loops: CDR1 SGDLS, CDR2 YYNGEE. Trimming pared 2 bases from V and 7 bases from J, leaving 10 bases between. CDR3 in DNA: TGTGCCAGCAGCGTTAGCGGGTTAAATTCACCCCTCCACTTT. Translating it yields CASSVSGLNSPLHF.

This clone was counted a single time. The chain carries TRBV19 and TRBJ1-6; D uncertain. The V gene lost 5 bases and the J gene lost 0 bases, with 11 bases spanning the gap. CDR1 and CDR2 (germline): LNHDA, SQIVND (reference sequence). The CDR3 is made up of 16 amino acids. The CDR3 bases are TGTGCCAGTAGTCGGTTTACTACCTCCTATAATTCACCCCTCCACTTT. This gives the protein CASSRFTTSYNSPLHF.

The rearrangement links TRBV6-1 to TRBJ2-7; the match to TRBD1 covers 9 bases. Per germline, CDR1 MNHNS and CDR2 SASEGT. The CDR3 has 14 amino acids. V trimming: 6 bases; J trimming: 5 bases; junction bases outside the gene matches: 8. The CDR3: CASRGDREINEQYF. Written as DNA, the CDR3 is TGTGCCAGCAGGGGGGACAGGGAAATCAACGAGCAGTACTTC.

J is TRBJ2-3 and V is TRBV5-6; 12 bases match TRBD2. Looked up from germline, CDR1 is SGHDT and CDR2 is YYEEEE. V lost 2 bases to trimming and J lost 3 bases; unmatched junction nucleotides: 1. This CDR3 comprises 15 residues. In nucleotides, the CDR3 is TGTGCCAGCAGCTTACTAGCGGGGGGTACAGATACGCAGTATTTT. Its translation: CASSLLAGGTDTQYF. Using reference TRBV5-6 and TRBJ2-3 for the parts outside the CDR3, the full variable domain is DAGVTQSPTHLIKTRGQQVTLRCSPKSGHDTVSWYQQALGQGPQFIFQYYEEEERQRGNFPDRFSGHQFPNYSSELNVNALLLGDSALYLCASSLLAGGTDTQYFGPGTRLTVL.

The chain has TRBV7-2 and TRBJ1-1; D uncertain. Germline lookup yields CDR1 SGHTA and CDR2 FQGNSA. CDR3 length: 15 residues. Trimming left V 1 base short and J 6 bases short, with 15 bases between. The CDR3 coding sequence is TGTGCCAGCAGCTTAGAAGCAGGAGAATTGGCTGAAGCTTTCTTT. This codes for CASSLEAGELAEAFF.

The V gene is TRBV18, the J gene TRBJ1-5; no clear D gene. This CDR3 has 15 amino acids. Germline V gene lookup returns CDR1 KGHSH and CDR2 LQKENI. Trimming took off 2 bases at V and 0 bases at J, with 8 bases between the two ends. The chain's CDR3 is CASSPNMDSNQPQHF. The CDR3 nucleotides are TGTGCCAGCTCACCAAATATGGATAGCAATCAGCCCCAGCATTTT.

The chain recombines TRBV10-1 with TRBJ2-3; 13 nucleotides align to TRBD2. The CDR3 totals 15 residues. Trimming took 4 bases from V and 3 from J; bases not matched to a gene: 1. The V gene's germline CDR1 is WNHNN and CDR2 SYGVQD (reference sequence). The CDR3 region is CASSGGLAGTDTQYF. The CDR3 coding sequence is TGCGCCAGCAGTGGGGGACTAGCGGGGACAGATACGCAGTATTTT.

CDR3 bases: TGTGCCAGCAGCCGAGCCCGTGGCCGCTACAATGAGCAGTTCTTC. It encodes CASSRARGRYNEQFF. V usage is TRBV6-5 and J usage is TRBJ2-1, with D uncertain. Looked up from germline, CDR1 is MNHEY and CDR2 is SVGAGI. Trimming removed 6 bases at V and 3 bases at J, with 15 bases between. The CDR3 loop spans 15 amino acids.

The chain is built from TRBV7-9 and TRBJ2-5, with 13 bases that match TRBD2. Germline assignment: CDR1 SEHNR and CDR2 FQNEAQ (reference sequence). This CDR3 has 18 residues. V lost 6 bases and J lost 2; bases outside the gene matches: 12. This chain's CDR3 is CASSFGLAGATPQETQYF. CDR3 coding DNA: TGTGCCAGCAGTTTTGGACTAGCGGGAGCTACCCCTCAAGAGACCCAGTACTTC.

A few counts support this clone. CDR3 region: CASSQDTYPTGQGYTGELFF. CDR3 bases: TGTGCCAGCAGCCAAGATACTTATCCTACGGGACAGGGGTACACCGGGGAGCTGTTTTTT. The chain recombines TRBV4-2 with TRBJ2-2; the match to TRBD1 covers 10 bases. Germline loops: CDR1 LGHNA, CDR2 YNFKEQ. The V segment lost 0 bases and the J segment 3 bases; nucleotides outside the gene matches: 13. This CDR3 region has 20 residues.

This clone was observed a single time. The chain joins TRBV7-2 to TRBJ1-5; 11 nucleotides agree with TRBD1. The CDR3 sequence is 15 residues long. Germline lookup yields CDR1 SGHTA and CDR2 FQGNSA. Germline trimming cut 6 bases from V and 4 bases from J; bases unmatched to any gene: 5. CDR3 coding DNA: TGTGCCAGCAGTCAGGGACAGGGGGTAAATCAGCCCCAGCATTTT. Amino acid sequence: CASSQGQGVNQPQHF.

The chain couples TRBV4-2 to TRBJ1-3; the D is unclear. Trimming cost V 0 bases and J 4 bases, with 4 bases left between them. CDR1 and CDR2 from the germline V gene are LGHNA and YNFKEQ. The CDR3 extends over 13 amino acids. This CDR3 reads CASSQEIGNTIYF. CDR3 DNA: TGTGCCAGCAGCCAAGAGATCGGAAACACCATATATTTT.

The chain couples TRBV30 to TRBJ2-5, with 9 bases fitting TRBD1. Germline CDR1 is GTSNPN and CDR2 is SVGIG (reference sequence). This CDR3 contains 13 residues. J was trimmed by 5 bases and V by 5 bases; bases with no gene match: 6. The CDR3 spells CAWGTGLRETQYF. Written as DNA, the CDR3 is TGTGCCTGGGGGACAGGGCTGAGGGAGACCCAGTACTTC.

J is TRBJ1-5 and V is TRBV6-6; a possible D gene is TRBD1 (6 bases). Germline loops: CDR1 MNHNY, CDR2 SVGAGI (reference sequence). V dropped 0 bases and J dropped 3 bases, with 6 bases sitting between them. This CDR3 spans 14 amino acids. The CDR3 DNA sequence: TGTGCCAGCAGTTACTCGGGGGCCAATCAGCCCCAGCATTTT. It is translated as CASSYSGANQPQHF.

This sequence joins TRBV19 and TRBJ1-5, with D possibly matching TRBD1 (6 bases). Germline V gene lookup returns CDR1 LNHDA and CDR2 SQIVND (reference sequence). The CDR3 consists of 16 residues. V shed 7 bases and J shed 3 bases, with 19 bases lying between them. The CDR3 DNA is TGTGCCAGTATCGCTGCCTACAGGGAAGCCAATCAGCCCCAGCATTTT. Translation gives CASIAAYREANQPQHF.